What follows are 14 T cell receptor beta chains derived from one specimen sequenced in a study of beta chain features in type 1 diabetes. Study-level results: Among all four CD4+ subsets, Type 1 diabetes patients had TCRB CDR3s that were moderately but significantly shorter.

These receptors' targets are unknown. Sequenced material consisted of expressed TCRB transcripts (all of the isolated RNA was reverse transcribed). The data were produced by immunoSEQ multiplex PCR, yet TCRdb's version contains in-frame clones alone and is incomplete. Here the sample spans about 44,000 clones, 66% being singletons. The material sequenced was Tregs from blood. The receptors derive from a woman in her late teens or twenties with type 1 diabetes.

This chain links TRBV4-3 with TRBJ2-2; maybe TRBD1 (5 bases). V was pared by 0 bases and J by 1 base, with 12 bases between. CDR3 length equals 17 residues. Germline V gene sequence: CDR1 LGHNA, CDR2 YSLEER. CDR3 sequence reads: CASSQDRRDGNTGELFF. The CDR3 DNA reads as TGCGCCAGCAGCCAAGATCGCAGGGATGGGAACACCGGGGAGCTGTTTTTT.

As concerns this clone: The germline gene is not matched at one end of the junction; a read error may be the cause. The V and J genes are TRBV7-7 and TRBJ2-3; D gene ambiguous. The CDR3 totals 13 residues. Per the germline V gene, CDR1 is SSHAT and CDR2 is FNYEAQ (reference sequence). CDR3 in amino acids: CASSFLRADTQYF. The DNA of the CDR3 is TGTGCTAGCAGCTTTTTAAGAGCAGATACGCAGTATTTT.

CDR3 bases: TGTGCCAGCTCACCAGGAGGGTCCGAGCAGTACTTC. Translated: CASSPGGSEQYF. V usage is TRBV18 and J usage is TRBJ2-7; the D gene is possibly TRBD2 (6 bases). This CDR3 has 12 amino acids. V dropped 2 bases and J dropped 6 bases, with 8 bases sitting between them. Germline V gene sequence: CDR1 KGHSH, CDR2 LQKENI.

The CDR3 nucleotides are TGTGCCAGCAGCCAAAGAGGCCCGGGAGCGCAGGTTGAGCAGTTCTTC. Its protein product is CASSQRGPGAQVEQFF. V and J are TRBV14 and TRBJ2-1; D possibly corresponds to TRBD2 (6 bases). The CDR3 length is 16 residues. Trimming removed 2 bases at V and 9 bases at J, with 20 bases between. Germline CDR1 is SGHDN and CDR2 is FVKESK.

Only one count was recorded for this clone. This chain links TRBV5-5 with TRBJ2-3, with 11 bases aligning to TRBD2. The CDR3 is made up of 16 amino acids. Germline CDR1 is SGHKS and CDR2 is YYEKEE (reference sequence). Unmatched junction bases numbered 6, after V lost 2 bases and J lost 4 bases. This chain's CDR3 is CASSFRLAGRADTQYF. CDR3 nucleotide sequence: TGTGCCAGCAGCTTTAGACTAGCGGGACGGGCAGATACGCAGTATTTT.

This chain links TRBV4-3 with TRBJ2-4, with D perhaps TRBD1 (6 bases). V was clipped by 4 bases and J by 0 bases, with 13 bases between them. The CDR3 runs 16 residues. Per germline, CDR1 LGHNA and CDR2 YSLEER. The CDR3 protein is CASSPTGHLAKNIQYF. The CDR3 DNA is TGCGCCAGCAGCCCAACGGGACACCTAGCCAAAAACATTCAGTACTTC.

This chain connects TRBV10-3 to TRBJ2-6, with D maybe TRBD1 (6 bases). The CDR3 loop spans 14 amino acids. The V and J ends lost 11 bases and 0 bases respectively, with 11 bases between them. Germline V gene sequence: CDR1 ENHRY, CDR2 SYGVKD. In DNA, the CDR3 is TGTGCCGTCAACAGGGACTCTGGGGCCAACGTCCTGACTTTC. Protein: CAVNRDSGANVLTF.

V and J are TRBV28 and TRBJ2-1; 7 bases match TRBD2. This CDR3 contains 14 residues. V was pared by 9 bases and J by 7 bases, with 12 bases of the junction left unmatched. Per germline, CDR1 MDHEN and CDR2 SYDVKM. The CDR3 coding sequence is TGTGCCAGTGACGTGGCGGGAGATGTAAATGAGCAGTTCTTC. Translating it yields CASDVAGDVNEQFF.

The chain combines TRBV7-8 with TRBJ1-3, with D unclear. CDR1 and CDR2 (germline): SGHVS, FQNEAQ. Trimming stripped 6 bases from V and 1 base from J, with 10 bases between. There are 14 residues in the CDR3. The chain's CDR3 is CASSRGVSGNTIYF. DNA of the CDR3: TGTGCCAGCAGTAGAGGTGTTTCTGGAAACACCATATATTTT.

The chain carries TRBV28 and TRBJ2-6, with D unclear. This CDR3 region has 14 residues. Trimming took 6 bases from V and 2 from J, leaving 8 bases between them. CDR1 MDHEN and CDR2 SYDVKM come from the germline V gene. The CDR3 protein is CASRTSAGANVLTF. Written as DNA, the CDR3 is TGTGCCAGCAGGACTTCTGCTGGGGCCAACGTCCTGACTTTC.

This chain connects TRBV7-9 to TRBJ1-4; weak D call: TRBD1 (5 bases). Trimming took 2 bases from V and 12 from J, leaving 16 bases between them. In germline, CDR1 is SEHNR, CDR2 FQNEAQ (reference sequence). The CDR3 is made up of 14 amino acids. The CDR3 DNA sequence: TGTGCCAGCAGCTTATCGAAGGGGCGCGGCCAACTGTTTTTT. It translates to CASSLSKGRGQLFF.

This CDR3 reads CAISVGGNQETQYF. The CDR3 DNA sequence: TGTGCCATCAGCGTGGGGGGGAACCAAGAGACCCAGTACTTC. The J gene is TRBJ2-5, the V gene TRBV10-3, with 7 nucleotides matching TRBD2. This CDR3 spans 14 amino acids. Germline CDR1 and CDR2: ENHRY and SYGVKD. Losses at the gene ends were 6 bases for V and 0 bases for J; bases not matched to a gene: 4.

This clone was seen more than once but under ten times. The chain has TRBV10-3 and TRBJ2-7; TRBD1 aligns across 10 bases. From germline, CDR1 is ENHRY and CDR2 SYGVKD. CDR3 length: 13 amino acids. V shed 6 bases, J shed 5 bases, and the junction held 4 bases outside the gene matches. This CDR3 reads CAIRRTGGHEQYF. The CDR3 DNA reads TGTGCCATCAGGAGGACAGGGGGACACGAGCAGTACTTC.

The gene calls are TRBV28 and TRBJ1-3; 9 positions match TRBD1. The V segment lost 5 bases and the J segment 7 bases; nucleotides outside the gene matches: 6. Germline CDR1 and CDR2: MDHEN and SYDVKM. This CDR3 is 14 amino acids long. CDR3 loop: CASSPDRGRNTIYF. The DNA for the CDR3 is TGTGCCAGCAGTCCGGACAGGGGCAGGAACACCATATATTTT.